The clone carrying this T cell receptor beta chain occurred once. No antigen is known for it. Assay used: immunoSEQ multiplex PCR; TCRdb lists only in-frame clones, some missing. This sample has about 28,000 clones, with 85% to 90% found just once. The sample comes from a study of T cells in localized non-small cell lung cancer. Findings and caveats of the study: The study detected a median 57 of the top 100 tumor clones in adjacent lung. A denser population of T cells in blood accompanied longer overall survival. Only one tumor region was sequenced, so heterogeneity remains possible. The greatest T cell clonality was found in uninvolved adjacent lung (higher than in tumor).

The V gene lost 0 bases and the J gene lost 0 bases, with 7 bases spanning the gap. Germline lookup yields CDR1 GTSNPN and CDR2 SVGIG (reference sequence). The CDR3 has 14 amino acids. The sequencing used peripheral blood, collected before any cancer treatment. This clonotype was obtained from a woman between 18 and 55 years old with stage I lung adenocarcinoma. The chain combines TRBV30 with TRBJ2-3; the D call may be TRBD1 or TRBD2 (5 bases each). CDR3 sequence reads: CAWSVWGSTDTQYF. CDR3 DNA sequence: TGTGCCTGGAGTGTGTGGGGGAGCACAGATACGCAGTATTTT. Variable domain in full (rest from reference TRBV30 and TRBJ2-3): SQTIHQWPATLVQPVGSPLSLECTVEGTSNPNLYWYRQAAGRGLQLLFYSVGIGQISSEVPQNLSASRPQDRQFILSSKKLLLSDSGFYLCAWSVWGSTDTQYFGPGTRLTVL.